The 20 T cell receptor beta chains below all came from one sample that was sequenced in a study of response to subunit inactivated influenza vaccine. TCRdb analysed the RT-PCR reads with MiXCR anew, one entry per CDR3 protein. In the table there are roughly 570,000 distinct CDR3 sequences, under 15% of which are singletons. The sequencing here drew on PBMCs from blood, taken more than 35 days after vaccination. Receptors were obtained from a man aged 45-65 years who received an inactivated influenza vaccine.

CDR3 nucleotide sequence: TGTGCCAGCAGTTCCTTTCTGGGGGAGACCCAGTACTTC. Translation gives CASSSFLGETQYF. The rearrangement uses TRBV6-6 and TRBJ2-5; D unclear. V was clipped by 4 bases and J by 5 bases, with 11 bases between them. Germline V gene sequence: CDR1 MNHNY, CDR2 SVGAGI (reference sequence). CDR3 length: 13 residues.

The sample holds a few counts of this clonotype. The chain employs TRBV20-1 and TRBJ2-2; the D gene is possibly TRBD2 (6 bases). CDR1 is DFQATT, CDR2 SNEGSKA, per germline (reference sequence). This CDR3 region has 17 residues. V lost 0 bases, J lost 0 bases, and 14 bases lay in between. The CDR3 is CSARDLSSVANTGELFF. The CDR3 DNA sequence: TGCAGTGCTAGAGATCTGTCTAGCGTTGCGAACACCGGGGAGCTGTTTTTT.

The rearrangement uses TRBV20-1 and TRBJ2-3; either TRBD1 or TRBD2 may fit D (5 bases each). The V end was cut by 7 bases, the J end by 3 bases, with 20 bases between. There are 15 residues in the CDR3. The germline gives CDR1 DFQATT, CDR2 SNEGSKA (reference sequence). For the CDR3, the DNA is TGCAGTGGAATCGGATCAGGGACGGGTACAGATACGCAGTATTTT. This sequence encodes CSGIGSGTGTDTQYF.

The chain employs TRBV12-3 or TRBV12-4 and TRBJ2-1; D is perhaps TRBD2 (6 bases). V dropped 3 bases and J dropped 12 bases, with 21 bases sitting between them. CDR3 length: 15 amino acids. In DNA, the CDR3 is TGTGCCAGCAGTTTCCGGGGTGGCGGGGCAATTGCGCAGTTCTTC. It is translated as CASSFRGGGAIAQFF.

The sample holds a few counts of this clonotype. This sequence joins TRBV29-1 and TRBJ2-7, with a tentative D call TRBD2 (6 bases). The CDR3 spans 13 residues. The ends were cut back, 7 bases at V and 1 base at J, with 14 bases in the middle. The germline V gene encodes CDR1 SQVTM and CDR2 ANQGSEA. CDR3 region: CSGRDGLSYEQYF. DNA for the CDR3: TGCAGCGGACGGGACGGACTATCCTACGAGCAGTACTTC.

This sequence joins TRBV20-1 and TRBJ2-7, with 11 bases that match TRBD1. CDR3 size: 13 residues. In germline, CDR1 is DFQATT, CDR2 SNEGSKA (reference sequence). The trim removed 7 bases at V and 3 bases at J, leaving 5 bases unmatched. CDR3 sequence: CSVMDRGHYEQYF. DNA for the CDR3: TGCAGTGTAATGGACAGGGGGCACTACGAGCAGTACTTC.

This clonotype was recorded many times. The V gene is TRBV7-9, the J gene TRBJ2-1; D is possibly TRBD1 (5 bases). CDR1 is SEHNR, CDR2 FQNEAQ, per germline (reference sequence). This CDR3 has 14 amino acids. V dropped 4 bases and J dropped 10 bases, with 17 bases sitting between them. The CDR3 spells CASSSLGVGQEQFF. For the CDR3, the DNA is TGTGCCAGCAGCTCATTAGGGGTCGGGCAGGAGCAGTTCTTC. Based on the CDR3 plus reference TRBV7-9 and TRBJ2-1, the full variable domain is DTGVSQNPRHKITKRGQNVTFRCDPISEHNRLYWYRQTLGQGPEFLTYFQNEAQLEKSRLLSDRFSAERPKGSFSTLEIQRTEQGDSAMYLCASSSLGVGQEQFFGPGTRLTVL.

This chain uses TRBV24-1 with TRBJ2-3; tentative D call: TRBD1 (5 bases). CDR3 length: 13 amino acids. Germline loops: CDR1 KGHDR, CDR2 SFDVKD. V shed 0 bases and J shed 8 bases, with 8 bases lying between them. The CDR3: CATSDLRQGTQYF. DNA of the CDR3: TGTGCCACCAGTGATTTGCGTCAGGGTACGCAGTATTTT.

The chain recombines TRBV7-8 with TRBJ1-1; the match to TRBD1 covers 8 bases. The CDR3 loop spans 16 amino acids. J lost 0 bases, V lost 5 bases, and 8 bases had no gene match. CDR1 is SGHVS and CDR2 is FQNEAQ in the germline V gene. DNA for the CDR3: TGTGCCAGCAGCCCTGCCGGGACAGGAATGAACACTGAAGCTTTCTTT. As protein: CASSPAGTGMNTEAFF.

The chain links TRBV15 to TRBJ2-1; 8 nucleotides agree with TRBD1. V lost 1 base, J lost 8 bases, and 10 bases stayed unmatched. The V gene's germline CDR1 is LNHNV and CDR2 YYDKDF (reference sequence). The CDR3 loop spans 16 amino acids. This CDR3 reads CATSRGVYRGSDEQFF. For the CDR3, the DNA is TGTGCCACCAGCAGAGGGGTTTACAGGGGGAGCGATGAGCAGTTCTTC.

This clonotype was counted between two and nine times. The chain employs TRBV20-1 and TRBJ2-1; 9 nucleotides align to TRBD2. This CDR3 is built from 14 residues. Germline lookup yields CDR1 DFQATT and CDR2 SNEGSKA (reference sequence). The V and J ends lost 1 base and 9 bases, in that order; junction bases with no gene match: 7. CDR3 region: CSARVGLAGSEQFF. The CDR3 DNA sequence: TGCAGTGCTAGAGTCGGCCTAGCGGGAAGTGAGCAGTTCTTC.

This clonotype came up many times. The chain joins TRBV7-8 to TRBJ1-5; 10 positions agree with TRBD1. The length of the CDR3 is 16 residues. Germline CDR1 reads SGHVS; CDR2 reads FQNEAQ. The V segment lost 1 base and the J segment 7 bases; nucleotides outside the gene matches: 7. The CDR3, as DNA: TGTGCCAGCAGCTTAGTGGGACAGGGGTTCGCACAGCCCCAGCATTTT. Translated, it gives CASSLVGQGFAQPQHF.

V is TRBV6-2 or TRBV6-3 and J is TRBJ2-6; 9 positions match TRBD1. The V gene end was trimmed by 9 bases and the J gene end by 0 bases; junction bases not matched to a gene: 12. The CDR3 length is 18 residues. Germline CDR1 and CDR2: MNHEY and SVGEGT. CDR3 residues: CASRGGQGKYSGANVLTF. The CDR3 coding sequence is TGTGCCAGTCGTGGGGGACAGGGAAAATACTCTGGGGCCAACGTCCTGACTTTC.

V and J are TRBV27 and TRBJ2-7; a weak D match, TRBD1 (5 bases). The germline CDR1 and CDR2 sequences are MNHEY and SMNVEV (reference sequence). Deletions cut 0 bases from V and 0 bases from J, with 15 bases between. The CDR3 runs to 17 residues. CDR3 coding DNA: TGTGCCAGCAGTTTATCGGTAACAGGCGAGAGCTCCTACGAGCAGTACTTC. Its translation is CASSLSVTGESSYEQYF.

The chain links TRBV29-1 to TRBJ2-1; TRBD1 matches 12 bases. In germline, CDR1 is SQVTM, CDR2 ANQGSEA. Trimming at V came to 5 bases and at J to 7 bases, leaving 3 bases not matched to a gene. The CDR3 sequence is 13 residues long. The CDR3 region has the DNA TGCAGCGTTCGGGACAGGGGGCAAAATGAGCAGTTCTTC. Its translation is CSVRDRGQNEQFF.

This clonotype was recorded at least ten times. V and J are TRBV12-3 or TRBV12-4 and TRBJ2-1; D is possibly TRBD1 or TRBD2 (5 bases each). The CDR3 loop spans 16 amino acids. The germline V and J ends were trimmed by 5 bases and 5 bases, with 19 bases remaining between them. This CDR3 is CASSPPGRLLHNEQFF. The CDR3 bases are TGTGCCAGCAGTCCACCGGGACGGCTCCTCCACAATGAGCAGTTCTTC.

The chain has TRBV7-9 and TRBJ2-7, with TRBD1 matching 9 bases. The CDR3 totals 16 residues. Trimming took 5 bases from V and 6 from J; bases not matched to a gene: 14. Germline values: CDR1 SEHNR, CDR2 FQNEAQ (reference sequence). The CDR3 sequence is CASSDYPGQGQSEQYF. Written as DNA, the CDR3 is TGTGCCAGCAGCGATTATCCTGGACAGGGGCAAAGCGAGCAGTACTTC.

This clonotype came up a few times. This rearrangement joins TRBV5-1 to TRBJ2-7; 10 positions match TRBD1. CDR3 length: 15 residues. CDR1 is SGHRS and CDR2 is YFSETQ in the germline V gene. With V trimmed by 0 bases and J by 5 bases, 5 bases remained unmatched. The CDR3 nucleotides are TGCGCCAGCAGCTTGGTGACAGGGGGCCTCGACGAGCAGTACTTC. Translated, it gives CASSLVTGGLDEQYF.

This clonotype was seen at least ten times. The chain links TRBV7-6 to TRBJ2-7; D may be TRBD2 (5 bases). Germline CDR1 and CDR2: SGHVS and FNYEAQ. The CDR3 consists of 14 residues. Trimming removed 0 bases at V and 5 bases at J, with 11 bases between. The CDR3 sequence: CASSLASGTNEQYF. In DNA, the CDR3 is TGTGCCAGCAGCTTAGCGTCGGGAACAAACGAGCAGTACTTC.

The chain couples TRBV6-1 to TRBJ2-5; TRBD2 aligns across 14 bases. CDR1 is MNHNS, CDR2 SASEGT, per germline. J lost 4 bases, V lost 5 bases, and 3 bases had no gene match. The CDR3 sequence is 15 residues long. The CDR3 DNA reads as TGTGCCAGCAGTCTGACTAGCGGGGGGGGAGAGACCCAGTACTTC. Its protein is CASSLTSGGGETQYF.